The sequence of this TCR beta chain was determined in a study of blood T cells in healthy people across ages. It was with a sample-barcoded 5' primer and a J-beta primer mix that a second PCR of about 6 to 12 cycles was run. Each cDNA molecule received a tag from a template-switch adaptor that had 12 random nucleotides. Each CDR3 protein is one row after TCRdb ran MiXCR on the 5' RACE reads. The table has roughly 800,000 distinct CDR3 sequences, 35% to 40% seen once. CDR3 size: 14 residues. Losses at the gene ends were 6 bases for V and 13 bases for J; bases not matched to a gene: 18. Germline V gene data show CDR1 as DFQATT and CDR2 as SNEGSKA (reference sequence).

V gene TRBV20-1 combines with J gene TRBJ2-4; the match to TRBD2 covers 7 bases. Sequenced input: blood. This clonotype originated in a man younger than 35 in good health. CDR3 protein: CSALPGTTLNEQYF. CDR3 in DNA: TGCAGTGCCCTTCCCGGGACTACTCTGAATGAGCAGTACTTC.